Listed here is a single T cell receptor (beta chain). The data derive from a study of blood T cells in healthy people across ages. Then a second PCR, running about 7 to 11 cycles, was carried out with a sample-barcoded 5' primer and a J-beta primer mix. Via MiXCR, TCRdb re-called the 5' RACE reads, giving one row per CDR3 protein. Of 450,000 to 600,000 distinct CDR3 sequences in the sample, about 25% are singletons; the top ten hold roughly 3.5%. The CDR3 totals 18 residues. Trimming left V 1 base short and J 2 bases short, with 21 bases between. Germline V gene data show CDR1 as SGHDN and CDR2 as FVKESK. The same specimen was also included in a second study, on T cells of mothers and their children. As that study records: Over 9.5 million reads per mother and some 3 million per child were obtained.

The sequence came from a boy younger than 10 in good health. The sample consisted of blood. The chain joins TRBV14 to TRBJ2-7; D may be TRBD1 (6 bases). The CDR3 nucleotides read TGTGCCAGCAGCCAAGGAGATTGGGACATCTCCTCGGCCTACGAGCAGTACTTC. As protein: CASSQGDWDISSAYEQYF.